This is a list of T cell receptor beta chains from one sample in a study of shared clonotypes between healthy human individuals. Only in-frame clones appear in the TCRdb table, and some are missing; sequencing was by immunoSEQ multiplex PCR. The table shows 2 million or so clones, with 85% to 95% occurring only once. The material sequenced was naive CD4+ T cells sorted from blood. The source of these receptors is a man aged 18-30 years in good health. Both conserved end residues are trimmed from each CDR3. Fields, in order: J gene, V gene, CDR3 protein.

j_gene: TRBJ1-3
v_gene: TRBV20-1
CDR3aa: AGGPGNTIY

j_gene: TRBJ2-3
v_gene: TRBV5-1
CDR3aa: ASSAGQVQDTQY

j_gene: TRBJ1-5
v_gene: TRBV10-3
CDR3aa: AISDGDQPQH

j_gene: TRBJ1-4
v_gene: TRBV7-9
CDR3aa: ASSPSGFPTNEKLF

j_gene: TRBJ1-5
v_gene: TRBV6-1
CDR3aa: ASSAIQGVTNQPQH

j_gene: TRBJ1-6
v_gene: TRBV21-1
CDR3aa: ASSGGREPRDSPLH

j_gene: TRBJ2-4
v_gene: TRBV21-1
CDR3aa: ASSKDRGRNIQY

j_gene: TRBJ2-3
v_gene: TRBV4-1
CDR3aa: ASSLDPAGGADTQY

j_gene: TRBJ2-7
v_gene: TRBV11-2
CDR3aa: ASSSGLALYEQY

j_gene: TRBJ2-3
v_gene: TRBV7-8
CDR3aa: ASSLGPRDTQY

j_gene: TRBJ1-2
v_gene: TRBV9
CDR3aa: ASSVEQGSGYT

j_gene: TRBJ2-5
v_gene: TRBV2
CDR3aa: ASSRGGGPETQY

j_gene: TRBJ2-2
v_gene: TRBV4-3
CDR3aa: ASSQDRGFGELF

j_gene: TRBJ2-3
v_gene: TRBV5-4
CDR3aa: ASSAQRGTPDTQY

j_gene: TRBJ2-7
v_gene: TRBV28
CDR3aa: ASAAGVPASYEQY

j_gene: TRBJ1-4
v_gene: TRBV10-3
CDR3aa: ATTGPGEKLF

j_gene: TRBJ2-3
v_gene: TRBV9
CDR3aa: ASSVSGSTSTDTQY

j_gene: TRBJ2-7
v_gene: TRBV6-1
CDR3aa: ASSPSGQGLYEQY

j_gene: TRBJ2-4
v_gene: TRBV7-9
CDR3aa: ASSLADIQY

j_gene: TRBJ2-7
v_gene: TRBV6-1
CDR3aa: ASSDYNTRGEQY

j_gene: TRBJ2-7
v_gene: TRBV9
CDR3aa: ASSTGRGSYEQY

j_gene: TRBJ1-6
v_gene: TRBV28
CDR3aa: ASRTDRANSPLH

j_gene: TRBJ2-2
v_gene: TRBV11-3
CDR3aa: ASSLTGGLTGELF

j_gene: TRBJ1-1
v_gene: TRBV4-3
CDR3aa: ASSQERAGEAF

j_gene: TRBJ2-2
v_gene: TRBV18
CDR3aa: ASSPGGLATGELF

j_gene: TRBJ1-5
v_gene: TRBV6-1
CDR3aa: ASSEIVPGNYNQPQH

j_gene: TRBJ1-2
v_gene: TRBV11-2
CDR3aa: ASSPGQGPAGYGYT

j_gene: TRBJ2-4
v_gene: TRBV7-2
CDR3aa: ASSRTASGGNIQY

j_gene: TRBJ2-3
v_gene: TRBV30
CDR3aa: AWRATGPGAYTQY

j_gene: TRBJ2-1
v_gene: TRBV11-3
CDR3aa: ASSQLADNEQF

j_gene: TRBJ1-2
v_gene: TRBV6-1
CDR3aa: ASSKQALNYGYT

j_gene: TRBJ2-7
v_gene: TRBV5-5
CDR3aa: ASSLETSSFYEQY

j_gene: TRBJ2-2
v_gene: TRBV7-2
CDR3aa: ASSVGPGTGELF

j_gene: TRBJ1-1
v_gene: TRBV5-1
CDR3aa: ASSLAGPPGTEAF

j_gene: TRBJ2-7
v_gene: TRBV7-7
CDR3aa: ASSLEILDRSYEQY

j_gene: TRBJ2-7
v_gene: TRBV5-5
CDR3aa: ASRWGQSSSYEQY

j_gene: TRBJ2-3
v_gene: TRBV7-7
CDR3aa: ASSSGQGDVVDTQY

j_gene: TRBJ2-5
v_gene: TRBV6-5
CDR3aa: ASRGPGLEGTQY

j_gene: TRBJ2-3
v_gene: TRBV6-1
CDR3aa: ASTSRVTGDTQY

j_gene: TRBJ2-7
v_gene: TRBV7-9
CDR3aa: ASSLDGGSLYEQY

j_gene: TRBJ1-6
v_gene: TRBV6-1
CDR3aa: ASRDRGTSPLH

j_gene: TRBJ2-7
v_gene: TRBV2
CDR3aa: ASSEVAAYGEQY

j_gene: TRBJ2-6
v_gene: TRBV30
CDR3aa: AWSVGRFAGANVLT

j_gene: TRBJ2-5
v_gene: TRBV10-3
CDR3aa: AISESEGLSKETQY

j_gene: TRBJ1-1
v_gene: TRBV18
CDR3aa: ASSLWTGNTEAF

j_gene: TRBJ2-3
v_gene: TRBV4-3
CDR3aa: ASSPGLAGDVFSTDTQY

j_gene: TRBJ2-2
v_gene: TRBV18
CDR3aa: ASSPQGTIDTGELF

j_gene: TRBJ1-2
v_gene: TRBV19
CDR3aa: ASNNRGRGYGYT

j_gene: TRBJ2-1
v_gene: TRBV5-1
CDR3aa: ASSLAGTSGFNEQF

j_gene: TRBJ2-3
v_gene: TRBV25-1
CDR3aa: ASRSGSAGRTDTQY